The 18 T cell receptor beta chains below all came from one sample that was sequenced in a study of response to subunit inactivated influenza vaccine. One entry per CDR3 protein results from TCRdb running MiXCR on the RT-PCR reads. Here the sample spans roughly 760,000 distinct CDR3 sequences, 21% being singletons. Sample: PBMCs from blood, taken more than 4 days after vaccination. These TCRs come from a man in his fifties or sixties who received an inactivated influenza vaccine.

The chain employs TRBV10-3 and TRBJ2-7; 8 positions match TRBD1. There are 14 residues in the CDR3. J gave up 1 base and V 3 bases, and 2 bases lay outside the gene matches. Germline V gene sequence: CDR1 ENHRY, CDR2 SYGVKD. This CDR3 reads CAISDGTGSYEQYF. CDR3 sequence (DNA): TGTGCCATCAGTGACGGGACAGGATCCTACGAGCAGTACTTC.

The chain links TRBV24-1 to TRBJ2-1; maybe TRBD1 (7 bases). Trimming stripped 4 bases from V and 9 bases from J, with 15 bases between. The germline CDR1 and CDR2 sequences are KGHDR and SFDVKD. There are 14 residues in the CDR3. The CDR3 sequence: CATSEVQGRGEQFF. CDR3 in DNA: TGTGCCACCAGTGAGGTACAGGGGCGGGGTGAGCAGTTCTTC.

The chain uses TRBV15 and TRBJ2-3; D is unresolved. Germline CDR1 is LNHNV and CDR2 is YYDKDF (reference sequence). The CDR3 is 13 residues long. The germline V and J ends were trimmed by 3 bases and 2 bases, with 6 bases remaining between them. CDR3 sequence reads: CATSSPPTDTQYF. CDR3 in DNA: TGTGCCACCAGCAGCCCGCCCACAGATACGCAGTATTTT.

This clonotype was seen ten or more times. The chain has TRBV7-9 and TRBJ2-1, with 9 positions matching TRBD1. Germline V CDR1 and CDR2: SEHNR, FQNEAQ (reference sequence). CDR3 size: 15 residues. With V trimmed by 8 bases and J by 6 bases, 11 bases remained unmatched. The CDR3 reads CASEIGQGNRNEQFF. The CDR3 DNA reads TGTGCCAGCGAAATCGGACAGGGGAACCGCAATGAGCAGTTCTTC. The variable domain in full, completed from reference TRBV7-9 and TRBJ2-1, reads DTGVSQNPRHKITKRGQNVTFRCDPISEHNRLYWYRQTLGQGPEFLTYFQNEAQLEKSRLLSDRFSAERPKGSFSTLEIQRTEQGDSAMYLCASEIGQGNRNEQFFGPGTRLTVL.

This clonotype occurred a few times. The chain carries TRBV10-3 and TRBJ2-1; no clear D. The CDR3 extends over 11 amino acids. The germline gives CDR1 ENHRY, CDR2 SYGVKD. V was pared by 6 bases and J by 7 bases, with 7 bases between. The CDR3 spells CAIRVGNEQFF. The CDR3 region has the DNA TGTGCCATCAGAGTAGGGAATGAGCAGTTCTTC.

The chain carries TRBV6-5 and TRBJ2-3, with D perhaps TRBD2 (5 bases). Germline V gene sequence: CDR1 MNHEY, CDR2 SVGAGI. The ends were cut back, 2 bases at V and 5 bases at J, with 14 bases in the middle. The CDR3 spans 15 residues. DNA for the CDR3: TGTGCCAGCAGTTACCGCCCAACTAGTTTAGATACGCAGTATTTT. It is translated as CASSYRPTSLDTQYF.

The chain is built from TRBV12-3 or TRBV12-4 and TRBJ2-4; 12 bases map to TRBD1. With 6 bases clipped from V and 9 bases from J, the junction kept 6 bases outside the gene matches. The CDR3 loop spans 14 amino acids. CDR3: CASRGTGGQSIQYF. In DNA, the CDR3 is TGTGCCAGCAGGGGGACAGGGGGCCAAAGCATTCAGTACTTC.

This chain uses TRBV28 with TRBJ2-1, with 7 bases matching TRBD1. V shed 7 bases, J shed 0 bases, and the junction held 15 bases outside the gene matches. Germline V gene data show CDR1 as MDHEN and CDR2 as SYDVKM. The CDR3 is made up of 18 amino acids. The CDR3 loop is CASNQPRGGISSYNEQFF. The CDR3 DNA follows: TGTGCCAGCAATCAACCGAGAGGGGGCATAAGCTCCTACAATGAGCAGTTCTTC.

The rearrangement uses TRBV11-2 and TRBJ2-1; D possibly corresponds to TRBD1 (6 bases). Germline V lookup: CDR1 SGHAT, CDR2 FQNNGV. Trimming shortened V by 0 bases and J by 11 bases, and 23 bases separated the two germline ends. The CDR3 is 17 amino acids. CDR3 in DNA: TGTGCCAGCAGCTTAGATAAGGGACATGGACACTATATCCAGCAGTTCTTC. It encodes CASSLDKGHGHYIQQFF.

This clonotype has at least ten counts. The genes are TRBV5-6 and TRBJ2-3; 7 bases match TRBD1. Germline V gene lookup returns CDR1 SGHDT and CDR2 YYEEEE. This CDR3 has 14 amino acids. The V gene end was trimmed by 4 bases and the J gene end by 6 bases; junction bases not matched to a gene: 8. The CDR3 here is CASSGAGGRDTQYF. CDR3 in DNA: TGTGCCAGCAGCGGGGCAGGGGGAAGGGATACGCAGTATTTT.

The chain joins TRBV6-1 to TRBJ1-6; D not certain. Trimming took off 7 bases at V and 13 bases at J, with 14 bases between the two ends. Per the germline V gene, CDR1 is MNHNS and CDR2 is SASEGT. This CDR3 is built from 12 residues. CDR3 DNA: TGTGCCAGCAACCGGGAGCTACCGCCCCTCCACTTT. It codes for CASNRELPPLHF.

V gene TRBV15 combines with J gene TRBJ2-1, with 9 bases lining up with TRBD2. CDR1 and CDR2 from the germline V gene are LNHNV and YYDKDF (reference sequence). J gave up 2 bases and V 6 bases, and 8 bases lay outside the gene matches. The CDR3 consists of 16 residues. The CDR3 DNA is TGTGCCACCAGTTCCAAAATAGCGGGGGCCTACAATGAGCAGTTCTTC. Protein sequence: CATSSKIAGAYNEQFF.

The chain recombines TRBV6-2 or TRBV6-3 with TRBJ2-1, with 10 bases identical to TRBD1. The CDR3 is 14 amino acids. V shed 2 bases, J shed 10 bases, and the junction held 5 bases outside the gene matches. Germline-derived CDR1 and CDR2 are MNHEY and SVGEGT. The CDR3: CASSYVTGGSEQFF. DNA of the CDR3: TGTGCCAGCAGTTACGTGACAGGGGGCAGCGAGCAGTTCTTC.

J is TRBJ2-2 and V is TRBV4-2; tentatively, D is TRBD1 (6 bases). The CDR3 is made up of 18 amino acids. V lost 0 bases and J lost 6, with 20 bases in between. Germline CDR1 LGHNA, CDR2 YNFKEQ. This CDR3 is CASSQDTGRQGRSGELFF. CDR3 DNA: TGTGCCAGCAGCCAAGATACGGGACGGCAGGGGAGATCCGGGGAGCTGTTTTTT.

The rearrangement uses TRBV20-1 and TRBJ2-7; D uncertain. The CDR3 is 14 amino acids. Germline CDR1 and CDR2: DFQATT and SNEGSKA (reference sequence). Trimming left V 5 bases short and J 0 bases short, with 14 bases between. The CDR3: CSAGVGGFSYEQYF. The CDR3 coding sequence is TGCAGTGCTGGGGTCGGCGGCTTCTCCTACGAGCAGTACTTC.

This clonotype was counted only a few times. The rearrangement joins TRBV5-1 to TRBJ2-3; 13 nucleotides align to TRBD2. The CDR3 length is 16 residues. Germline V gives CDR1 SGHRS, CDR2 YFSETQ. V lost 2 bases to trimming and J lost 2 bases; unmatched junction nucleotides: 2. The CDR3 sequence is CASSFTSGRVTDTQYF. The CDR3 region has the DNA TGCGCCAGCAGCTTCACTAGCGGGAGGGTCACAGATACGCAGTATTTT.

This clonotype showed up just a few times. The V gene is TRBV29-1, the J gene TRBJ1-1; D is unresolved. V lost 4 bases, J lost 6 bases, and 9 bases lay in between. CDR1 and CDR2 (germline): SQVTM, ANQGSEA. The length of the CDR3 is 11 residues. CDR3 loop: CSVVRFPEAFF. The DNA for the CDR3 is TGCAGCGTTGTTAGGTTTCCTGAAGCTTTCTTT.

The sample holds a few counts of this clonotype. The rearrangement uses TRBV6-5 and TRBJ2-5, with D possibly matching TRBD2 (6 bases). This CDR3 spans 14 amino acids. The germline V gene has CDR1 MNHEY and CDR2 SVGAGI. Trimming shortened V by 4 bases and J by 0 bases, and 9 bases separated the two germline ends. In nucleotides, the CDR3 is TGTGCCAGCAGTTCCCGGGAGTACCAAGAGACCCAGTACTTC. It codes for CASSSREYQETQYF.